These 5 T cell receptor beta chains share one sample of origin, sequenced in a study of blood T cell repertoires in COVID-19. Repertoires were generated with immunoSEQ multiplex PCR, while TCRdb's copy carries only in-frame clones and drops some. The sample yields roughly 210,000 clones, about 88% seen once. Material for sequencing was peripheral blood. The origin of the receptors is a man aged 65 to 85 with acute or convalescent COVID-19.

Only one count was recorded for this clone. This rearrangement joins TRBV7-2 to TRBJ2-1, with 9 bases identical to TRBD2. Germline V gene sequence: CDR1 SGHTA, CDR2 FQGNSA. The CDR3 sequence is 15 residues long. V lost 1 base, J lost 5 bases, and 3 bases stayed unmatched. CDR3 in amino acids: CASSLGGRANNEQFF. The CDR3 DNA is TGTGCCAGCAGCTTAGGCGGGAGGGCGAACAATGAGCAGTTCTTC. The entire variable domain, with the rest obtained from reference TRBV7-2 and TRBJ2-1, is as follows: GAGVSQSPSNKVTEKGKDVELRCDPISGHTALYWYRQSLGQGLEFLIYFQGNSAPDKSGLPSDRFSAERTGGSVSTLTIQRTQQEDSAVYLCASSLGGRANNEQFFGPGTRLTVL.

The CDR3 here is CASSQMTGTGGPQHF. The CDR3 nucleotides are TGTGCCAGTAGCCAAATGACAGGTACTGGGGGGCCCCAGCATTTT. The chain recombines TRBV19 with TRBJ1-5, with D tentatively TRBD1 (6 bases). This CDR3 comprises 15 residues. The V end lost 6 bases, the J end lost 9 bases, and 21 bases lay between the germline ends. The V gene's germline CDR1 is LNHDA and CDR2 SQIVND (reference sequence).

The CDR3 spells CASSQVSSNQPQHF. CDR3 nucleotides: TGTGCCAGCAGCCAAGTTAGTAGCAATCAGCCCCAGCATTTT. J is TRBJ1-5 and V is TRBV4-2; D not resolved. This CDR3 has 14 residues. CDR1 LGHNA and CDR2 YNFKEQ come from the germline V gene. Trimming shortened V by 1 base and J by 0 bases, and 4 bases separated the two germline ends.

The chain couples TRBV5-1 to TRBJ1-4; the D gene is possibly TRBD1 (6 bases). The CDR3 has 15 residues. Germline values: CDR1 SGHRS, CDR2 YFSETQ. Trimming took off 4 bases at V and 0 bases at J, with 10 bases between the two ends. CDR3 bases: TGCGCCAGCAGCCAACAGGGACCAACTAATGAAAAACTGTTTTTT. As protein: CASSQQGPTNEKLFF.

This clone was recorded only once. The CDR3 region has the DNA TGTGCCAGCAGTCAAGGGGGACAGGGTGAAGCTTTCTTT. Protein sequence: CASSQGGQGEAFF. The chain carries TRBV2 and TRBJ1-1, with 9 bases matching TRBD1. V lost 5 bases, J lost 7 bases, and 5 bases stayed unmatched. The CDR3 length is 13 residues. CDR1 and CDR2 from the germline V gene are SNHLY and FYNNEI.